Given below is one T cell receptor (beta chain) in context. Its antigen is unidentified. The data were taken from a study of T-cell memory formation after mild COVID-19. Turning to the study itself: The study found TCR clusters largely donor specific. Overall study findings and caveats: Cross-reactive memory appears to have joined, as suggested by some responding clones showing up in pre-infection memory.

Using its own MiXCR run on the 5' RACE reads, TCRdb lists one record per CDR3 protein. Of approximately 350,000 distinct CDR3 sequences in the sample, around 28% were seen once. The trim removed 0 bases at V and 6 bases at J, leaving 16 bases unmatched. The CDR3 runs to 18 residues. Germline assignment: CDR1 DFQATT and CDR2 SNEGSKA (reference sequence). The chain couples TRBV20-1 to TRBJ2-1; the match to TRBD1 covers 8 bases. The TCR comes from an adult woman who had mild COVID-19 (a few samples of this study predate the infection). Cell type and time point are not known. The sample taken for sequencing was PBMCs or a T cell subset sorted from them (not recorded which). The CDR3 loop is CSARDPGGASYSTNEQFF. DNA for the CDR3: TGCAGTGCTAGAGACCCAGGGGGCGCGTCTTACTCCACCAATGAGCAGTTCTTC.